A selection of T cell receptor beta chains follows, all from one sample in a study of blood T cell repertoires in COVID-19. Method: immunoSEQ multiplex PCR; TCRdb's copy keeps in-frame clones and lacks some. Among some 490,000 clones listed, about 88% were seen once. The sequencing sample was made of PBMCs or T cells enriched from blood (not recorded which). These receptor sequences come from a woman aged 55 to 70 who had recovered from COVID-19. CDR3s include the opening cysteine and the closing phenylalanine or tryptophan. D genes are given only for firm matches. Part of the rows lack a size; the others show once, few, many or a class for expanded clones.

>-|TRBV11-3|TRBJ1-5|-
CASSEQDNQPQHF
TGTGCCAGCAGCGAGCAGGATAATCAGCCCCAGCATTTT
>few|TRBV28|TRBJ1-2|-
CASSPTNRDNYGYTF
TGTGCCAGCAGTCCCACCAACAGGGATAACTATGGCTACACCTTC
>-|TRBV3-1/TRBV3-2|TRBJ2-6|-
CASSPGGVFFNVLTF
TGTGCCAGCAGCCCCGGCGGGGTTTTCTTCAACGTCCTGACTTTC
>-|TRBV11-3|TRBJ2-7|-
CASSGPGEQYF
TGTGCCAGCAGCGGCCCAGGGGAGCAGTACTTC
>-|TRBV2|TRBJ2-3|TRBD2
CASTRLAGGATDTQYF
TGTGCCAGCACTCGACTAGCGGGGGGGGCCACAGATACGCAGTATTTT
>-|TRBV19|TRBJ1-1|TRBD1
CASTNYQGVGTEAFF
TGTGCCAGTACCAACTACCAGGGGGTCGGCACTGAAGCTTTCTTT
>-|TRBV11-2|TRBJ2-5|TRBD2
CASSLDVRASGQETQYF
TGTGCCAGCAGCTTAGACGTTCGGGCTAGCGGGCAAGAGACCCAGTACTTC
>-|TRBV5-1|TRBJ2-2|TRBD2
CASTPTSLSTGELFF
TGCGCCAGCACCCCGACTAGCCTGAGCACCGGGGAGCTGTTTTTT
>-|TRBV7-9|TRBJ1-2|TRBD1
CASSLTGKPRGYTF
TGTGCCAGCAGCTTGACAGGGAAGCCTAGGGGCTACACCTTC
>-|TRBV19|TRBJ1-5|-
CASSTRMVSISNQPQHF
TGTGCCAGTAGTACCAGGATGGTCAGCATCAGCAATCAGCCCCAGCATTTT
>-|TRBV27|TRBJ1-2|TRBD1
CAGPPQGRYGYTF
TGTGCCGGCCCCCCACAGGGGCGGTATGGCTACACCTTC
>-|TRBV10-3|TRBJ1-2|TRBD1
CAISESRGPLWGYGYTF
TGTGCCATCAGTGAGTCGAGGGGGCCCCTATGGGGTTATGGCTACACCTTC
>many|TRBV2|TRBJ2-1|TRBD2
CASKAGGFASYNEQFF
TGTGCCAGCAAGGCGGGGGGGTTCGCCTCCTACAATGAGCAGTTCTTC
>once|TRBV28|TRBJ1-1|-
CASSFIGGRAEAFF
TGTGCCAGCAGTTTTATCGGGGGTCGGGCTGAAGCTTTCTTT
>once|TRBV18|TRBJ1-6|-
CASSSGSYNSPLHF
TGTGCCAGCTCCTCGGGCTCCTATAATTCACCCCTCCACTTT
>-|TRBV28|TRBJ2-3|-
CASVHGGKGTDTQYF
TGTGCCAGCGTCCATGGGGGGAAGGGCACAGATACGCAGTATTTT
>once|TRBV4-1|TRBJ2-7|-
CASSQGRGLREQYF
TGCGCCAGCAGCCAAGGGCGAGGGCTTAGGGAGCAGTACTTC
>-|TRBV10-2|TRBJ2-2|-
CASRNSGELFF
TGCGCCAGCAGGAATAGCGGGGAGCTGTTTTTT
>-|TRBV2|TRBJ1-4|-
CASNSRGRRNEKLFF
TGTGCCAGCAACTCCAGGGGAAGAAGGAATGAAAAACTGTTTTTT
>-|TRBV18|TRBJ1-2|TRBD1
CASSEGQSLDGYTF
TGTGCCAGCTCAGAGGGACAGTCGTTGGATGGCTACACCTTC
>-|TRBV2|TRBJ1-3|TRBD1
CASSSGQGFGNTIYF
TGTGCCAGCAGTTCCGGACAGGGGTTTGGAAACACCATATATTTT
>few|TRBV5-1|TRBJ1-1|TRBD1
CASSLLDRDTEAFF
TGCGCCAGCAGCCTACTGGACAGGGACACTGAAGCTTTCTTT
>-|TRBV6-1|TRBJ2-4|-
CASSEVGDIQYF
TGTGCCAGCAGTGAGGTGGGAGACATTCAGTACTTC
>-|TRBV30|TRBJ1-4|-
CAWSVGAGPEKLFF
TGTGCCTGGAGTGTAGGGGCAGGGCCTGAAAAACTGTTTTTT